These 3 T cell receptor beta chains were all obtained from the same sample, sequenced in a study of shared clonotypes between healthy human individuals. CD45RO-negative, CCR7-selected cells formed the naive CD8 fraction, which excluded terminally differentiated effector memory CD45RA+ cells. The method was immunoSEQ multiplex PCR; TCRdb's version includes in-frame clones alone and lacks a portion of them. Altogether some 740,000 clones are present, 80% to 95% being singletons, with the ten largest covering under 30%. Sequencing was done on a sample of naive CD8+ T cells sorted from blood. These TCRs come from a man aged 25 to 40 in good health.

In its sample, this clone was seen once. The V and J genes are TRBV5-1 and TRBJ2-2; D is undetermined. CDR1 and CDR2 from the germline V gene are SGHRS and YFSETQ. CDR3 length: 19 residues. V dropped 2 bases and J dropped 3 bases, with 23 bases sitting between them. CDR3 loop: CASSFLIVPTQEDTGELFF. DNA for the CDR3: TGCGCCAGCAGCTTCCTTATCGTACCTACCCAAGAGGACACCGGGGAGCTGTTTTTT. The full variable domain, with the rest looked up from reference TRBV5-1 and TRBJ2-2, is KAGVTQTPRYLIKTRGQQVTLSCSPISGHRSVSWYQQTPGQGLQFLFEYFSETQRNKGNFPGRFSGRQFSNSRSEMNVSTLELGDSALYLCASSFLIVPTQEDTGELFFGEGSRLTVL.

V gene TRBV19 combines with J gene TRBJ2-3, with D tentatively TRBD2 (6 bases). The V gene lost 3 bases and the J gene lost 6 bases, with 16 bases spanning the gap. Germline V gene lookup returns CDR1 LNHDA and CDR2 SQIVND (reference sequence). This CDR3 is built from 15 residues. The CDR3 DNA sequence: TGTGCCAGTAGTATCCCCGGAGGGAGGAAGGATACGCAGTATTTT. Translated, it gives CASSIPGGRKDTQYF. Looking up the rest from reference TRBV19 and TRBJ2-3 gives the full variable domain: DGGITQSPKYLFRKEGQNVTLSCEQNLNHDAMYWYRQDPGQGLRLIYYSQIVNDFQKGDIAEGYSVSREKKESFPLTVTSAQKNPTAFYLCASSIPGGRKDTQYFGPGTRLTVL.

CDR3 DNA sequence: TGTGCCAGTAGTATGAGACCGGGACAGGGGGCGGTCGGCTACACCTTC. Encoded protein: CASSMRPGQGAVGYTF. This chain uses TRBV19 with TRBJ1-2; 12 nucleotides align to TRBD1. Germline values: CDR1 LNHDA, CDR2 SQIVND (reference sequence). CDR3 length: 16 amino acids. Unmatched junction bases numbered 10, after V lost 3 bases and J lost 8 bases.